A single TCR beta chain is shown here with its context. What it binds is unknown. This sample is part of a study of PD-1 blockade in mismatch repair-deficient tumors. Across the study: All were previously treated, progressing patients with eleven to twelve mismatch repair-deficient cancer types. Whole-study findings and limits: Tumor-resident clones, often absent from pretreatment blood, expanded after pembrolizumab and then contracted.

All patients were mismatch repair deficient, assessed by either PCR or immunohistochemistry. TCRs were sequenced from a few patients responding to pembrolizumab. CDR1 and CDR2 (germline): SGHNT, YYREEE (reference sequence). Deletions cut 0 bases from V and 7 bases from J, with 7 bases between. The CDR3 is made up of 12 amino acids. Data came from immunoSEQ multiplex PCR; TCRdb stores just in-frame clones and leaves some out. The table has some 100,000 clones, about four fifths seen once; the top ten hold roughly 6.3%. The sequencing here drew on peripheral blood, taken roughly 35 weeks after starting pembrolizumab. The clonotype originates from an adult with mismatch repair-deficient cancer. The V gene is TRBV5-4, the J gene TRBJ1-1; D is unclear. Written as DNA, the CDR3 is TGTGCCAGCAGCTTGGTAGGAGGTGAAGCTTTCTTT. Its translation is CASSLVGGEAFF.